This TCR beta chain stems from a study of cytotoxic CD8 clonotypes in ibrutinib-treated CLL. Overall study context: Response samples were obtained once patients had received a median roughly 11 months of treatment, range 6 to 36. Overall study findings and caveats: Baseline values of clonality outstripped age-matched healthy donors and followed circulating CD8+ T-cell counts.

On this clone itself: The antigen is unknown.

V was pared by 7 bases and J by 2 bases, with 12 bases of the junction left unmatched. CDR1 is GTSNPN, CDR2 SVGIG, per germline (reference sequence). The CDR3 has 16 amino acids. Sequenced by immunoSEQ multiplex PCR; TCRdb stores in-frame clones only, minus some. The sample includes about 97,000 clones, around 77% of them seen just once. Material: PBMCs, obtained after 24 months of ibrutinib treatment. The receptor's source is a human donor with chronic lymphocytic leukemia. This chain connects TRBV30 to TRBJ1-4; TRBD1 matches 8 bases. CDR3 bases: TGTGCCTTTGGACAGGGACTAATGAGTACTAATGAAAAACTGTTTTTT. This gives the protein CAFGQGLMSTNEKLFF.